Given below is one T cell receptor (beta chain) in context. The target of this receptor is not known. Nothing much larger sits one base from this clone, and base qualities are not available. These data come from a study of cytomegalovirus exposure and HLA in healthy donors (dated by TCRdb to between 2016 and 2019). For context, the study as a whole: According to a later analysis, one platform produced both the 120 validation repertoires and the 670 or so repertoires of the first cohort. The study was designed to test whether signatures of past pathogen exposure could be identified by cataloging public T cell receptors. Along with the approximately 700-subject first cohort, a separate validation cohort of over a hundred different subjects was used. High-throughput TCR immunosequencing, statistical association of individual TCRs with disease status, and machine learning were combined to predict cytomegalovirus infection status.

Libraries came from the immunoSEQ multiplex PCR assay. Under the source paper's analysis protocol: A statistical classification framework was developed to diagnose cytomegalovirus status using the catalog of TCR beta chain sequences. TCRdb obtained this table from immuneACCESS and retained in-frame rearrangements with V and J assigned. These tables miss some clones; where compared with another copy, unresolved V genes account for less than half of the shortfall, and the remainder is unexplained. V and J calls and clone size are copied from that table; D and trimming were computed from the DNA. The sample table records over 150,000 clones; around 96% of these occur just once. The ten largest account for more than 0.7% of the sample. Separate from the approximately 670-subject first cohort, the validation cohort of about 110 subjects was the group to which the donors belonged. The CDR3 sequence holds 16 residues, the cysteine and phenylalanine included. Solely the CDR3 DNA is kept, with 48 bases framed from the first base. Trimming at the junction amounts to 1 base on V and 1 base on J, and the germline ends lie 14 bases apart. CDR1 GTSNPN and CDR2 SVGIG are derived from the germline V gene (reference sequence).

The paper's findings and limits, for the study overall: A later analysis lacked HLA typing for the validation cohort, so it scored co-occurrence in that cohort across all 110 or so repertoires. The classifier was reported to diagnose cytomegalovirus status with high specificity and sensitivity in both the original cohort and the validation cohort. Three of the identified cytomegalovirus-associated TCR beta chains were confirmed in vitro to be specific for cytomegalovirus antigens. A total of 164 TCR beta chains were listed by the study as associated with cytomegalovirus. Of the cluster scores, approximately 95% were above 0 in a later analysis, which found that TCRs clustered in the first cohort also tended to co-occur in the 120 validation repertoires. Most TCR sequences were observed very rarely across donors, whereas some public TCRs were present in many individuals. The authors suggested that the approach could potentially be extended to other disease states and immunological phenotypes.

Rearrangement joined TRBV30 to TRBJ1-5; perhaps TRBD1 is the D gene, with 5 bases matching. Sequences were obtained from PBMCs. The TCR was taken from a woman between 18 and 30 years old in good health and CMV-seronegative. The DNA is TGTGCCTGGAGTGGAGACCTAGGGGAAAGCAATCAGCCCCAGCATTTT. It encodes CAWSGDLGESNQPQHF.